The entry below describes one T cell receptor beta chain. Its antigen remains unidentified. The source of the sample is a study of monozygotic twins with cystic fibrosis. Clones were read by immunoSEQ multiplex PCR, and TCRdb kept only the in-frame ones, dropping some. Of roughly 32,000 clones in the sample, just over 95% were seen once. The study's findings and limits: No link emerged between shared CDR3 counts and age, concordance or severity. Low clonality (median roughly 0.0099) suggested a mostly naive repertoire. In 13 of 16 pairs, V gene usage was closest to the co-twin's. Nucleotide-identical clonotype sharing was significantly higher within monozygotic CF twin pairs than between unrelated CF individuals.

This receptor was taken from a girl aged 2-9 years with cystic fibrosis. Specimen: blood.

The CDR3 DNA reads TGTGCCAGCAGCTTAAGCTCTGGGAACACCGGGGAGCTGTTTTTT. Encoded protein: CASSLSSGNTGELFF. V is TRBV7-8 and J is TRBJ2-2; no clear D gene. This CDR3 contains 15 residues. CDR1 and CDR2 from the germline V gene are SGHVS and FQNEAQ. Trimming cost V 2 bases and J 1 base, with 8 bases left between them.